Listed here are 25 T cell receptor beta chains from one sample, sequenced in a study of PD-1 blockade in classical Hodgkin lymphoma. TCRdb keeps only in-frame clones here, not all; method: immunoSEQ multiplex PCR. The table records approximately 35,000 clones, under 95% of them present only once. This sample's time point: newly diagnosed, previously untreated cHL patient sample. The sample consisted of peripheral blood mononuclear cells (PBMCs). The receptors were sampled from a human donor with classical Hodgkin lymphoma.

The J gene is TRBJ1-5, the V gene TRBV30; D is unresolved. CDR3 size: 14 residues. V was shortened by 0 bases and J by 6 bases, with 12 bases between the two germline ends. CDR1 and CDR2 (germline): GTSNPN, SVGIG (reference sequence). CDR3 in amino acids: CAWSVSTVSQPQHF. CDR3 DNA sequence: TGTGCCTGGAGTGTGAGTACTGTTAGTCAGCCCCAGCATTTT.

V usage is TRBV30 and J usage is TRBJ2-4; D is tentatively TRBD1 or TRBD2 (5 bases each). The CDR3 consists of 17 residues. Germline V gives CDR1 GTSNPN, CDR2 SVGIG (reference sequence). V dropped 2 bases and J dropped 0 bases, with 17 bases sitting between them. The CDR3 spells CAWSLNRRLLAKNIQYF. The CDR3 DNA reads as TGTGCCTGGAGTCTTAACAGGAGACTACTAGCCAAAAACATTCAGTACTTC.

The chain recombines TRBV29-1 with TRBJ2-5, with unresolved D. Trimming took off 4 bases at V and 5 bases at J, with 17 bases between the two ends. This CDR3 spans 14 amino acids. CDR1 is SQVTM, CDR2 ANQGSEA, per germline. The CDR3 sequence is CSVGPLQVRETQYF. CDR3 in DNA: TGCAGCGTTGGTCCCTTACAAGTTCGGGAGACCCAGTACTTC.

CDR3 coding DNA: TGTGCCAGCAGCCAACTACGGGGAGCGGGCCCCACCTACGAGCAGTACTTC. The encoded protein is CASSQLRGAGPTYEQYF. V and J are TRBV14 and TRBJ2-7; perhaps TRBD2 as D (6 bases). Looked up from germline, CDR1 is SGHDN and CDR2 is FVKESK. The CDR3 loop spans 17 amino acids. Trimming cost V 2 bases and J 2 bases, with 19 bases left between them. The complete variable domain, with remaining parts taken from reference TRBV14 and TRBJ2-7, reads EAGVTQFPSHSVIEKGQTVTLRCDPISGHDNLYWYRRVMGKEIKFLLHFVKESKQDESGMPNNRFLAERTGGTYSTLKVQPAELEDSGVYFCASSQLRGAGPTYEQYFGPGTRLTVT.

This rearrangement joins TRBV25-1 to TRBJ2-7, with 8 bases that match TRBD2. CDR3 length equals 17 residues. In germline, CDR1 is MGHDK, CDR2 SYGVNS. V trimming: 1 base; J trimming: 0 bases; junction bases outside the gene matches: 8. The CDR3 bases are TGTGCCAGCAGTGAATTTGGTCGGGGGGGGAGCTCCTACGAGCAGTACTTC. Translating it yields CASSEFGRGGSSYEQYF.

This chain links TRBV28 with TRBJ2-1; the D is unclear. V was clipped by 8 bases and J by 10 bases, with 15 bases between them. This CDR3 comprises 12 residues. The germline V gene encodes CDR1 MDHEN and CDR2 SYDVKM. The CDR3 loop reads CASAGRPREQFF. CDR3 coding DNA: TGTGCCAGCGCTGGTCGTCCCAGGGAGCAGTTCTTC. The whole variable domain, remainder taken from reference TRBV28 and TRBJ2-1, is DVKVTQSSRYLVKRTGEKVFLECVQDMDHENMFWYRQDPGLGLRLIYFSYDVKMKEKGDIPEGYSVSREKKERFSLILESASTNQTSMYLCASAGRPREQFFGPGTRLTVL.

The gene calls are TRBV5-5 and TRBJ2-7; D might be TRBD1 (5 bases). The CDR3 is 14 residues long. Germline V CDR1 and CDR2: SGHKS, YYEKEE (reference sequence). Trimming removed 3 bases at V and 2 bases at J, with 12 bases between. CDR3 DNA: TGTGCCAGCAGCTCCCCAGGGTCTGCCTACGAGCAGTACTTC. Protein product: CASSSPGSAYEQYF.

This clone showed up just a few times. CDR3 amino acids: CASRWAGADEQYF. DNA of the CDR3: TGTGCCTCACGCTGGGCAGGGGCTGACGAGCAGTACTTC. The rearrangement links TRBV27 to TRBJ2-7; TRBD1 is a possible D gene (6 bases). The germline V gene has CDR1 MNHEY and CDR2 SMNVEV (reference sequence). Trimming cost V 11 bases and J 5 bases, with 19 bases left between them. There are 13 residues in the CDR3.

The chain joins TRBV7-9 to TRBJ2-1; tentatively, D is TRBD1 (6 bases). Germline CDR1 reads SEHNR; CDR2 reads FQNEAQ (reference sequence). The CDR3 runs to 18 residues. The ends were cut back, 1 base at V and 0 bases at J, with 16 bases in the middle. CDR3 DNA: TGTGCCAGCAGCTTAGGCCCCTACAGGGAAAGCTCCTACAATGAGCAGTTCTTC. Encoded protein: CASSLGPYRESSYNEQFF.

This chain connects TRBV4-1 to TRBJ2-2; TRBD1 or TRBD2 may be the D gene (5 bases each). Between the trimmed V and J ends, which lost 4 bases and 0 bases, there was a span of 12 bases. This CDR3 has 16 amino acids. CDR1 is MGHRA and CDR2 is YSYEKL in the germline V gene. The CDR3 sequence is CASSPIRGANTGELFF. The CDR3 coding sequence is TGCGCCAGCAGCCCAATACGGGGCGCGAACACCGGGGAGCTGTTTTTT.

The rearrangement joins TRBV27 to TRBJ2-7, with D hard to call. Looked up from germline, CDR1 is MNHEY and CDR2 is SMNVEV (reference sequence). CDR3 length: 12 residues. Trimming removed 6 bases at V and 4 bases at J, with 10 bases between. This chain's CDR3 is CASRDASYEQYF. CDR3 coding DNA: TGTGCCAGCAGGGACGCATCATACGAGCAGTACTTC.

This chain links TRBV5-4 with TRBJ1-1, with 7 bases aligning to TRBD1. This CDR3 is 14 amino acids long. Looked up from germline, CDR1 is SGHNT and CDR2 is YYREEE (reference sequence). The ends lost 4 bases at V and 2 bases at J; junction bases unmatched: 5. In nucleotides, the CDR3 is TGTGCCAGCAGCACTGGGACAGTCAACACTGAAGCTTTCTTT. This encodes CASSTGTVNTEAFF.

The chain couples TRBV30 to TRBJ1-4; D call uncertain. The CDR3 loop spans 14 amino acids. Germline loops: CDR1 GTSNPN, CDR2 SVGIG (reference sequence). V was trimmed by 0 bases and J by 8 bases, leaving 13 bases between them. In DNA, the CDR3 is TGTGCCTGGAGTGTAGAGGGAACTGGGGAAAAACTGTTTTTT. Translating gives CAWSVEGTGEKLFF. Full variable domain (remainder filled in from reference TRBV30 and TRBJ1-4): SQTIHQWPATLVQPVGSPLSLECTVEGTSNPNLYWYRQAAGRGLQLLFYSVGIGQISSEVPQNLSASRPQDRQFILSSKKLLLSDSGFYLCAWSVEGTGEKLFFGSGTQLSVL.

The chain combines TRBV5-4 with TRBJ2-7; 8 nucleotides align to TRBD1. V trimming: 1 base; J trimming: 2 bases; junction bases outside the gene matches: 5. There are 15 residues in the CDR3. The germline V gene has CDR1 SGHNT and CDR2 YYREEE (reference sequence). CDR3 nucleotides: TGTGCCAGCAGCTTGAACAGGGGGGAGGCCTACGAGCAGTACTTC. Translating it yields CASSLNRGEAYEQYF. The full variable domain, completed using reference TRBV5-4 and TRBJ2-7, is ETGVTQSPTHLIKTRGQQVTLRCSSQSGHNTVSWYQQALGQGPQFIFQYYREEENGRGNFPPRFSGLQFPNYSSELNVNALELDDSALYLCASSLNRGEAYEQYFGPGTRLTVT.

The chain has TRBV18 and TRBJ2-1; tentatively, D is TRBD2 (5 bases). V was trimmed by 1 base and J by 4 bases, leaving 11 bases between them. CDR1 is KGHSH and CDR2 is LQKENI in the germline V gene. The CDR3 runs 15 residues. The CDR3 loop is CASSPLRGLYNEQFF. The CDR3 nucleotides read TGTGCCAGCTCACCACTACGGGGATTGTACAATGAGCAGTTCTTC.

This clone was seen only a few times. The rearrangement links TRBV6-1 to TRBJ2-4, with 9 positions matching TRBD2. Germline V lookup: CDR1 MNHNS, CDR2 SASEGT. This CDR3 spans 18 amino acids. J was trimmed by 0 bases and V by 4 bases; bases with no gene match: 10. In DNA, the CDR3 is TGTGCCAGCAGTGTAATCCACCTAGCGGGGCTAGCCAAAAACATTCAGTACTTC. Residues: CASSVIHLAGLAKNIQYF.

The CDR3 here is CASSPWDRESGEQYF. CDR3 coding DNA: TGCGCCAGCAGCCCGTGGGACAGGGAGTCGGGCGAGCAGTACTTC. The chain carries TRBV5-1 and TRBJ2-7; 9 positions agree with TRBD1. V shed 4 bases, J shed 6 bases, and the junction held 11 bases outside the gene matches. This CDR3 region has 15 residues. Germline V gives CDR1 SGHRS, CDR2 YFSETQ.

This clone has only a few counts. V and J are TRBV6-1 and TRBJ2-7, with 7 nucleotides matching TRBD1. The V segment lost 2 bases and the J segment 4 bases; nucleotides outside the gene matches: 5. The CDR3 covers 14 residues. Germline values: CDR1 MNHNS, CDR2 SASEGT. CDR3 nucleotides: TGTGCCAGCAGTGAACCTGCAGGGGGATACGAGCAGTACTTC. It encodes CASSEPAGGYEQYF.

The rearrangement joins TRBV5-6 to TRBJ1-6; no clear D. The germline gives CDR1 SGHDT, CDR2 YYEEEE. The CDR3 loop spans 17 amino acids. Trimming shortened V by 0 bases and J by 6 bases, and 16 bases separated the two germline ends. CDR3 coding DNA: TGTGCCAGCAGCTTGGTAGGACCCCCGGGGAGTAATTCACCCCTCCACTTT. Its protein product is CASSLVGPPGSNSPLHF.

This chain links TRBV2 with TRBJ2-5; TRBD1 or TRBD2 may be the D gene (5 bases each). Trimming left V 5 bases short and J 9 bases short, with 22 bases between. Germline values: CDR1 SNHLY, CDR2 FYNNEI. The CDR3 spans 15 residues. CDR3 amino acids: CASSFEAFPVGAQYF. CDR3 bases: TGTGCCAGCAGTTTCGAGGCCTTCCCGGTGGGGGCCCAGTACTTC. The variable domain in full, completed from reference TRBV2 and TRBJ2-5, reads EPEVTQTPSHQVTQMGQEVILRCVPISNHLYFYWYRQILGQKVEFLVSFYNNEISEKSEIFDDQFSVERPDGSNFTLKIRSTKLEDSAMYFCASSFEAFPVGAQYFGPGTRLLVL.

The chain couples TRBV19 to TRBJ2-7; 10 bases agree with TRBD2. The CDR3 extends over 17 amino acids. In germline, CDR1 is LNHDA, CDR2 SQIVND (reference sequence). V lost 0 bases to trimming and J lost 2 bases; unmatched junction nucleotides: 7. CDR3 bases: TGTGCCAGTAGTATAGATCGGCTAGCGGGGGCGACCTACGAGCAGTACTTC. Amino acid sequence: CASSIDRLAGATYEQYF.

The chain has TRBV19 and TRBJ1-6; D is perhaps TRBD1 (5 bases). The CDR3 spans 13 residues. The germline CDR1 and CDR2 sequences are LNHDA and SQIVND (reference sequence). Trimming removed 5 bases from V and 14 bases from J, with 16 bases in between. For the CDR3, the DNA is TGTGCCAGTAGTGAGTCCCAGGGAACGGCCCTCCACTTT. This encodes CASSESQGTALHF.

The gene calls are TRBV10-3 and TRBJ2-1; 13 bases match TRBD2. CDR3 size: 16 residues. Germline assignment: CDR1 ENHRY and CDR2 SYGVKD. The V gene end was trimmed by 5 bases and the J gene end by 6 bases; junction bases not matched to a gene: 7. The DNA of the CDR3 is TGTGCCATCAGTAAGGGACTAGCGGGGAAGGTCAATGAGCAGTTCTTC. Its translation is CAISKGLAGKVNEQFF.

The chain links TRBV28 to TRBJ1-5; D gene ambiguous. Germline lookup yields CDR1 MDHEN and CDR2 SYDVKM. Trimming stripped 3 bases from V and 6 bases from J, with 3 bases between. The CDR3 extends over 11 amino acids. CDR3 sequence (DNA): TGTGCCAGCAGTTTCGGTCAGCCCCAGCATTTT. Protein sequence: CASSFGQPQHF.

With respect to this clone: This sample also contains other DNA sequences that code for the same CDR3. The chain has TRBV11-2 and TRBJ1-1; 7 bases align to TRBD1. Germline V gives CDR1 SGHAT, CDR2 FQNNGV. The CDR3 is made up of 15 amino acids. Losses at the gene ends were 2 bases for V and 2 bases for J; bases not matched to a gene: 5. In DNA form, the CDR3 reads TGTGCCAGCAGCTTATATCCAGGGGGAAACACTGAAGCTTTCTTT. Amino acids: CASSLYPGGNTEAFF.